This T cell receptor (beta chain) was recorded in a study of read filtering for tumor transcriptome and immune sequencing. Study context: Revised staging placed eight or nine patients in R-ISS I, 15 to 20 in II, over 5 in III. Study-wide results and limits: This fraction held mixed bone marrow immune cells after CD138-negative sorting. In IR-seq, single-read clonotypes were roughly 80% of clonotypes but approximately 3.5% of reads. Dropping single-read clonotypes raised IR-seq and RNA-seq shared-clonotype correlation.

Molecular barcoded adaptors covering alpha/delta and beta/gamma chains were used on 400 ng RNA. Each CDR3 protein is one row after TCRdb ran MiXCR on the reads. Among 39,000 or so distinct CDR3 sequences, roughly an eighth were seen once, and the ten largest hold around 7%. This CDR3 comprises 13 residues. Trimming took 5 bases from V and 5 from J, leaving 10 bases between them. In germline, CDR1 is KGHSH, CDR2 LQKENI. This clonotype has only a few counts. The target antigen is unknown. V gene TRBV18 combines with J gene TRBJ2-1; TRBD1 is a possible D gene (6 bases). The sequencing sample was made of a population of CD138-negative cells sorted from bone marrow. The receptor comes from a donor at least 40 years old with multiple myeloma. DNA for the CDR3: TGTGCCAGCTCAGAAAACAGGGACAATGAGCAGTTCTTC. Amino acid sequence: CASSENRDNEQFF.